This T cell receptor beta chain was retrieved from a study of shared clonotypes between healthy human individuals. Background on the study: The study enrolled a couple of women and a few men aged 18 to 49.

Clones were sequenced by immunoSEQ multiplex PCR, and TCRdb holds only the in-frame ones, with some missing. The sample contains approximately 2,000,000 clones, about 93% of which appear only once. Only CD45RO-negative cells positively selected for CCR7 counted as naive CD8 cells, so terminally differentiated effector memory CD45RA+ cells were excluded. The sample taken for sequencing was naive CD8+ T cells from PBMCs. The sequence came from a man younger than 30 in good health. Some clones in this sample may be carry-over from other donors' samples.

The CDR3 coding sequence is TGTGCCAGCACCTCGGACAGGGTTAAAAAGACCCAGTACTTC. Encoded protein: CASTSDRVKKTQYF. The genes are TRBV25-1 and TRBJ2-5; 8 bases match TRBD1. CDR1 and CDR2 from the germline V gene are MGHDK and SYGVNS. V shed 7 bases and J 6 bases; nucleotides not matched to a gene: 10. This CDR3 spans 14 amino acids.